What follows are 30 T cell receptor beta chains derived from one specimen sequenced in a study of untreated major depressive disorder (dated by TCRdb to between 2018 and 2020). Broader findings and caveats from the paper: In CD4+ T cells, sequencing confirmed that depressed patients used TRBV05-01 (Vbeta 5.1) more than controls did, with a one-tailed test giving p = 0.040.

Which antigens these TCRs recognize remains unknown. The library was prepared using the immunoSEQ multiplex PCR assay. TCRdb holds this immuneACCESS table with in-frame rearrangements only. Some clones are missing; in checked studies, unresolved V genes explain under half, and the rest has no known cause. The sample table contains 20,000 or so clones; only one count was recorded for 92% of them. The top ten clones comprise approximately 0.58% of the sample. Sample: CD4+ T cells from PBMCs. These receptors came from a woman aged 40 to 50 with major depressive disorder.

This chain links TRBV10-3 with TRBJ2-7, with no clear D. The germline CDR1 and CDR2 sequences are ENHRY and SYGVKD. The V and J ends lost 7 bases and 2 bases respectively, with 6 bases between them. The CDR3 contains 11 residues. CDR3 nucleotide sequence: TGTGCCATCATGCGAACCTACGAGCAGTACTTC. Amino acid sequence: CAIMRTYEQYF.

The gene calls are TRBV2 and TRBJ1-1; tentatively, D is TRBD1 (6 bases). The V gene's germline CDR1 is SNHLY and CDR2 FYNNEI. V was cut by 8 bases and J by 7 bases, with 17 bases left in between. The CDR3 runs 13 residues. The CDR3 here is CASVGTRDNEAFF. In DNA form, the CDR3 reads TGTGCCAGCGTCGGGACAAGGGATAATGAAGCTTTCTTT.

The chain has TRBV30 and TRBJ2-1; D unresolved. V lost 0 bases and J 8 bases, leaving 5 bases between the germline ends. The germline V gene encodes CDR1 GTSNPN and CDR2 SVGIG (reference sequence). This CDR3 comprises 11 residues. CDR3 nucleotide sequence: TGTGCCTGGAGTGTACTTGATGAGCAGTTCTTC. Its protein is CAWSVLDEQFF.

The genes are TRBV7-8 and TRBJ1-1; D not certain. From germline, CDR1 is SGHVS and CDR2 FQNEAQ. The CDR3 is 14 amino acids. Deletions cut 1 base from V and 10 bases from J, with 16 bases between. CDR3 amino acids: CASSLVDVGHGAFF. Written as DNA, the CDR3 is TGTGCCAGCAGCTTAGTCGATGTAGGGCATGGAGCTTTCTTT.

The chain recombines TRBV11-2 with TRBJ1-5; 10 bases fit TRBD1. This CDR3 spans 17 amino acids. V shed 6 bases and J 1 base; nucleotides not matched to a gene: 9. Looked up from germline, CDR1 is SGHAT and CDR2 is FQNNGV. The CDR3 region has the DNA TGTGCCAGCAGGTCGGACAGGGGGGCCCTAAGCAATCAGCCCCAGCATTTT. It specifies CASRSDRGALSNQPQHF.

V usage is TRBV11-2 and J usage is TRBJ2-1; D call uncertain. The V gene lost 4 bases and the J gene lost 8 bases, with 12 bases spanning the gap. CDR3 length: 13 residues. Germline V gives CDR1 SGHAT, CDR2 FQNNGV. In DNA, the CDR3 is TGTGCCAGCAGCTCCCTAAGGACGGATGAGCAGTTCTTC. This codes for CASSSLRTDEQFF.

The V call is TRBV4-1, the J call TRBJ2-7; possibly TRBD1 for D (6 bases). Between the trimmed V and J ends, which lost 6 bases and 7 bases, there was a span of 13 bases. CDR3 length: 12 residues. Per germline, CDR1 MGHRA and CDR2 YSYEKL. The CDR3, as DNA: TGCGCCAGCAGTCAGCATCAGGGGGAGCAGTACTTC. It is translated as CASSQHQGEQYF.

The chain combines TRBV5-1 with TRBJ2-2; TRBD1 matches at 9 bases. CDR3 length equals 18 residues. Looked up from germline, CDR1 is SGHRS and CDR2 is YFSETQ. Trimming removed 5 bases from V and 1 base from J; junction bases left unmatched: 12. This chain's CDR3 is CASRIQKPGQGNTGELFF. CDR3 bases: TGCGCCAGCAGGATTCAAAAACCGGGACAGGGGAACACCGGGGAGCTGTTTTTT.

The chain combines TRBV4-1 with TRBJ2-2; D is perhaps TRBD1 (6 bases). Per germline, CDR1 MGHRA and CDR2 YSYEKL. The CDR3 is 15 amino acids. Trimming cost V 3 bases and J 6 bases, with 14 bases left between them. The CDR3 DNA follows: TGCGCCAGCAGCCAGGCACGAGGGGGAGCCGGGGAGCTGTTTTTT. Its protein product is CASSQARGGAGELFF.

Here the CDR3 reads CASSSPGQGSGYSYNEQFF. CDR3 nucleotides: TGTGCCAGCAGCTCGCCGGGACAGGGCTCCGGTTACTCCTACAATGAGCAGTTCTTC. The chain joins TRBV7-9 to TRBJ2-1, with 9 positions matching TRBD1. V was clipped by 4 bases and J by 0 bases; unmatched bases: 13. The CDR3 has 19 amino acids. From germline, CDR1 is SEHNR and CDR2 FQNEAQ (reference sequence).

A single count supports this clone. The rearrangement links TRBV7-2 to TRBJ2-1, with D maybe TRBD1 (5 bases). The length of the CDR3 is 13 residues. The V end was cut by 2 bases, the J end by 6 bases, with 8 bases between. From germline, CDR1 is SGHTA and CDR2 FQGNSA. The CDR3: CASSLQGVNEQFF. CDR3 coding DNA: TGTGCCAGCAGCTTACAAGGGGTCAATGAGCAGTTCTTC.

The J gene is TRBJ2-1, the V gene TRBV5-6; 10 bases align to TRBD2. Germline CDR1 is SGHDT and CDR2 is YYEEEE. Trimming removed 4 bases from V and 4 bases from J; junction bases left unmatched: 11. The CDR3 sequence is 17 residues long. CDR3 sequence: CASSHTLALAGYNEQFF. The CDR3 DNA reads as TGTGCCAGCAGCCATACCCTCGCACTAGCGGGGTACAATGAGCAGTTCTTC.

The genes are TRBV18 and TRBJ1-1; 7 bases agree with TRBD1. Germline V CDR1 and CDR2: KGHSH, LQKENI. The CDR3 totals 12 residues. V lost 2 bases and J lost 8; bases outside the gene matches: 2. The CDR3 sequence is CASSPGGQEAFF. CDR3 bases: TGTGCCAGCTCACCAGGGGGACAGGAAGCTTTCTTT.

The chain recombines TRBV6-4 with TRBJ1-6, with D uncertain. The ends were cut back, 2 bases at V and 4 bases at J, with 3 bases in the middle. The CDR3 loop spans 13 amino acids. The germline V gene encodes CDR1 MRHNA and CDR2 SNTAGT. The DNA of the CDR3 is TGTGCCAGCAGTGACACTTATAATTCACCCCTCCACTTT. Its translation is CASSDTYNSPLHF.

The V and J genes are TRBV14 and TRBJ1-2, with D possibly being TRBD1 (5 bases). Germline V lookup: CDR1 SGHDN, CDR2 FVKESK. Trimming left V 3 bases short and J 3 bases short, with 17 bases between. The CDR3 runs 16 residues. CDR3 region: CASSHYGAREYYGYTF. DNA of the CDR3: TGTGCCAGCAGCCATTATGGGGCCAGGGAGTACTATGGCTACACCTTC.

The chain uses TRBV7-9 and TRBJ1-6, with D possibly matching TRBD1 (5 bases). Germline V CDR1 and CDR2: SEHNR, FQNEAQ (reference sequence). V was shortened by 1 base and J by 11 bases, with 12 bases between the two germline ends. CDR3 size: 14 residues. Here the CDR3 reads CASSLEYEGTPLHF. The DNA for the CDR3 is TGTGCCAGCAGCTTAGAGTATGAGGGGACACCCCTCCACTTT.

The rearrangement joins TRBV9 to TRBJ2-2; D gene unclear. Between the trimmed V and J ends, which lost 0 bases and 5 bases, there was a span of 14 bases. CDR1 is SGDLS and CDR2 is YYNGEE in the germline V gene. CDR3 size: 16 residues. CDR3 loop: CASSVGGWDRTGELFF. The CDR3, as DNA: TGTGCCAGCAGCGTAGGTGGGTGGGATAGGACCGGGGAGCTGTTTTTT.

The genes are TRBV28 and TRBJ2-3; D might be TRBD2 (5 bases). Trimming left V 1 base short and J 7 bases short, with 18 bases between. Germline values: CDR1 MDHEN, CDR2 SYDVKM. The length of the CDR3 is 16 residues. Here the CDR3 DNA reads TGTGCCAGCAGTTTATTAGAGCGGTCTTCCAAGCATACGCAGTATTTT. Residues: CASSLLERSSKHTQYF.

This chain joins TRBV21-1 and TRBJ2-7; the D call TRBD2 from the table was never checked on the DNA. TRBV21-1 is a known pseudogene. This CDR3 spans 23 amino acids. As DNA, the CDR3 is TGTGCCAGCAGCAAAGGAATTTCTAAATGTGGCGGCGGACCCTCCTACCTCGACTACGAGCAGTACGTC. Protein sequence: CASSKGISKCGGGPSYLDYEQYV.

The chain recombines TRBV18 with TRBJ1-1; D call uncertain. The CDR3 totals 16 residues. The germline CDR1 and CDR2 sequences are KGHSH and LQKENI. V lost 1 base to trimming and J lost 0 bases, with 12 bases between them. This chain's CDR3 is CASSPQSGRVNTEAFF. The CDR3 DNA follows: TGTGCCAGCTCACCACAAAGTGGACGTGTGAACACTGAAGCTTTCTTT.

The CDR3 nucleotides are TGCGCCAGCAGCCAAGAGGGTTGGGGGGCTAGCGGGAACTACGAGCAGTACGTC. Translation gives CASSQEGWGASGNYEQYV. The V call is TRBV4-1, the J call TRBJ2-7; 9 bases match TRBD2. Trimming cost V 0 bases and J 3 bases; bases outside gene matches: 12. Germline-derived CDR1 and CDR2 are MGHRA and YSYEKL. CDR3 length: 18 amino acids.

The chain combines TRBV6-1 with TRBJ1-1, with D uncertain. The germline V gene has CDR1 MNHNS and CDR2 SASEGT. CDR3 length: 14 amino acids. V was shortened by 6 bases and J by 2 bases, with 13 bases between the two germline ends. CDR3 loop: CASSRDRVNTEAFF. The DNA for the CDR3 is TGTGCCAGCAGCCGAGACCGGGTAAACACTGAAGCTTTCTTT.

This clone occurred once. The CDR3, as DNA: TGTGCCAGCAGACCTCAGGGCTACAATGAGCAGTTCTTC. The encoded protein is CASRPQGYNEQFF. The V gene is TRBV6-5, the J gene TRBJ2-1, with a tentative D call TRBD1 (5 bases). Germline CDR1 is MNHEY and CDR2 is SVGAGI. The CDR3 is 13 amino acids. With 6 bases removed from V and 3 bases from J, the gap between germline ends came to 9 bases.

This clone turned up a few times. The chain joins TRBV2 to TRBJ2-5; no clear D gene. The V and J ends lost 6 bases and 5 bases respectively, with 10 bases between them. The CDR3 has 12 amino acids. Germline CDR1 is SNHLY and CDR2 is FYNNEI. This CDR3 is CASSWTEETQYF. CDR3 nucleotide sequence: TGTGCCAGCAGCTGGACCGAGGAGACCCAGTACTTC. Full variable domain (missing parts from reference TRBV2 and TRBJ2-5): EPEVTQTPSHQVTQMGQEVILRCVPISNHLYFYWYRQILGQKVEFLVSFYNNEISEKSEIFDDQFSVERPDGSNFTLKIRSTKLEDSAMYFCASSWTEETQYFGPGTRLLVL.

This chain links TRBV9 with TRBJ1-2; D remains unclear. The CDR3 is 13 amino acids. Germline CDR1 SGDLS, CDR2 YYNGEE. Trimming stripped 3 bases from V and 2 bases from J, with 8 bases between. Written as DNA, the CDR3 is TGTGCCAGCAGCGACAGAGGGAACTATGGCTACACCTTC. Translating gives CASSDRGNYGYTF.

The chain is built from TRBV7-3 and TRBJ2-1; perhaps TRBD2 as D (5 bases). The germline CDR1 and CDR2 sequences are SGHTA and FQGTGA. This CDR3 contains 15 residues. Trimming shortened V by 5 bases and J by 2 bases, and 13 bases separated the two germline ends. In nucleotides, the CDR3 is TGTGCCAGCAGCCCGAGGGCGGCGCCCTACAATGAGCAGTTCTTC. This encodes CASSPRAAPYNEQFF.

V and J are TRBV7-2 and TRBJ2-7; D may be TRBD2 (5 bases). Trimming took off 5 bases at V and 0 bases at J, with 20 bases between the two ends. Per the germline V gene, CDR1 is SGHTA and CDR2 is FQGNSA. This CDR3 spans 17 amino acids. The CDR3 region is CASSHRRRTLSSYEQYV. CDR3 in DNA: TGTGCCAGCAGCCACCGTCGCCGGACTTTAAGCTCCTACGAGCAGTACGTC.

This clone was found once. This CDR3 is CASSELDGYTF. CDR3 coding DNA: TGTGCCAGCAGTGAACTGGATGGCTACACCTTC. The chain employs TRBV6-1 and TRBJ1-2; D not certain. The CDR3 covers 11 residues. Germline CDR1 MNHNS, CDR2 SASEGT. Trimming shortened V by 2 bases and J by 6 bases, and 4 bases separated the two germline ends.

CDR3 region: CASSLGQLLWLSGYTF. In nucleotides, the CDR3 is TGTGCCAGCAGCTTGGGACAGCTTTTGTGGCTTAGTGGCTACACCTTC. The V gene is TRBV5-4, the J gene TRBJ1-2; perhaps TRBD1 as D (5 bases). CDR1 and CDR2 (germline): SGHNT, YYREEE (reference sequence). This CDR3 contains 16 residues. V lost 0 bases and J lost 7, with 19 bases in between.

The V gene is TRBV5-6, the J gene TRBJ1-5; 9 bases map to TRBD1. This CDR3 has 14 residues. Germline CDR1 and CDR2: SGHDT and YYEEEE. With V trimmed by 3 bases and J by 6 bases, 4 bases remained unmatched. The CDR3 bases are TGTGCCAGCAGCTCATGGACAGGGGCTCAGCCCCAGCATTTT. Encoded protein: CASSSWTGAQPQHF. The full variable domain, in which reference TRBV5-6 and TRBJ1-5 provide the parts outside the CDR3, is DAGVTQSPTHLIKTRGQQVTLRCSPKSGHDTVSWYQQALGQGPQFIFQYYEEEERQRGNFPDRFSGHQFPNYSSELNVNALLLGDSALYLCASSSWTGAQPQHFGDGTRLSIL.